The rows below give T cell receptor beta chains drawn from one sample of a study of CD8+ T cells in alopecia areata. The table came from immunoSEQ multiplex PCR; TCRdb's copy has only in-frame clones and leaves some out. The data hold around 160,000 clones, with 87% observed a single time. The sequenced sample was CD8+ T cells sorted from blood, obtained at week 0. These receptors were collected from a human donor with alopecia areata. Each CDR3 is given with its conserved first and last residue. Fields, in order: V gene, J gene, clone size, D gene, CDR3 DNA, CDR3 protein. D genes are given only for firm matches. Clone size appears in some rows only: once, few, many, or a class for an expanded clone.

TRBV29-1	TRBJ2-7	NA	NA	TGCAGCGTGGGCGGGCGAGACTACGAGCAGTACTTC	CSVGGRDYEQYF
TRBV30	TRBJ2-7	NA	NA	TGTGCCTGGAGTGTAGCCAGCTACGAGCAGTACTTC	CAWSVASYEQYF
TRBV4-1	TRBJ2-7	NA	NA	TGCGCCAGCAGCCAAGTAGCTAGCGACTCCTACGAGCAGTACTTC	CASSQVASDSYEQYF
TRBV7-8	TRBJ2-2	NA	NA	TGTGCCAGCAGCTATGCTCCCGGGGCCACCGGGGAGCTGTTTTTT	CASSYAPGATGELFF
TRBV15	TRBJ2-7	once	TRBD2	TGTGCCACCAGCCTTGGACTAGCGGGAAACCACGAGCAGTACTTC	CATSLGLAGNHEQYF
TRBV6-1	TRBJ2-2	NA	NA	TGTGCCAGCAGTTATAGGGCCCCCGGGGAGCTGTTTTTT	CASSYRAPGELFF
TRBV27	TRBJ2-1	NA	NA	TGTGCCAGCAAAACAGCAGGCTCCTACAATGAGCAGTTCTTC	CASKTAGSYNEQFF
TRBV19	TRBJ1-1	NA	TRBD1	TGTGCCAGTAGTATCCACAGGGGGCTAAGGGGCACTGAAGCTTTCTTT	CASSIHRGLRGTEAFF
TRBV2	TRBJ2-7	NA	NA	TGTGCCAGCACGGTCAACCCCTACGAGCAGTACTTC	CASTVNPYEQYF
TRBV30	TRBJ1-2	NA	TRBD1	TGTGCCGGACGACCCCCAGGGGGTTACAACTATGGCTACACCTTC	CAGRPPGGYNYGYTF
TRBV27	TRBJ2-5	NA	TRBD1	TGTGCCAGTGGAGACAGGGATGAGACCCAGTACTTC	CASGDRDETQYF
TRBV4-1	TRBJ2-3	NA	NA	TGCGCCAGCAGCCAAGACGGCAGCACAGATACGCAGTATTTT	CASSQDGSTDTQYF
TRBV27	TRBJ2-1	NA	NA	TGTGCCAGCAGTTTAATATCTAGCGGAGGGGGTGAGCAGTTCTTC	CASSLISSGGGEQFF
TRBV19	TRBJ2-5	NA	NA	TGTGCCAGTAGTATTGGTGAAGAGACCCAGTACTTC	CASSIGEETQYF
TRBV2	TRBJ1-5	NA	TRBD1	TGTGCCAGCAGGGGACAGGGGTACCAGCCCCAGCATTTT	CASRGQGYQPQHF
TRBV7-9	TRBJ1-2	NA	NA	TGTGCCAGCAGCTTAGGGCCAGGGCCGAACTATGGCTACACCTTC	CASSLGPGPNYGYTF
TRBV13	TRBJ2-3	NA	TRBD1	TGTGCCAGCAGCCCAGGGGGTTTCCCAGATACGCAGTATTTT	CASSPGGFPDTQYF
TRBV27	TRBJ2-7	NA	TRBD2	TGTGCCAGCAGTTTCTCTCTAGCGGACCTCTCCTACGAGCAGTACTTC	CASSFSLADLSYEQYF
TRBV12-5	TRBJ2-7	NA	TRBD2	TGCGCTACCCAGCGGGAGTCTGAGCAGTACTTC	CATQRESEQYF
TRBV7-8	TRBJ2-5	NA	TRBD2	TGTGCCAGCAGCTTGGTAGCGGGAGCCCAAGAGACCCAGTACTTC	CASSLVAGAQETQYF
TRBV5-1	TRBJ2-7	NA	NA	TGCGCCAGCAGCTTAAGCAGGGCTTCAGACGAGCAGTACTTC	CASSLSRASDEQYF
TRBV4-2	TRBJ2-2	NA	NA	TGTGCCAGCAGCCAAGGGCCGGGACTTAACACCGGGGAGCTGTTTTTT	CASSQGPGLNTGELFF
TRBV29-1	TRBJ1-2	NA	NA	TGCAGCGTTGAGACGGGACAAGAGTATGGCTACACCTTC	CSVETGQEYGYTF
TRBV9	TRBJ2-7	once	NA	TGTGCCAGCAGTGCAACACCTTCCTACGAGCAGTACTTC	CASSATPSYEQYF
TRBV27	TRBJ1-1	NA	NA	TGTGCCACCTCGACAGACCTAAACACTGAAGCTTTCTTT	CATSTDLNTEAFF
TRBV10-3	TRBJ2-7	once	NA	TGTGCCATCAGTGACCAAGGCTACGAGCAGTACTTC	CAISDQGYEQYF
TRBV6-1	TRBJ2-7	NA	TRBD1	TGTGCCAGCAGAACAGACAGGGAGTGGTCCTACGAGCAGTACTTC	CASRTDREWSYEQYF
TRBV27	TRBJ2-3	NA	NA	TGTGCCAGCAGTCGAGGGGGAGGAGATACGCAGTATTTT	CASSRGGGDTQYF
TRBV27	TRBJ2-2	few	NA	TGTGCCAGCAGTTCCGATCTATGGCGGGGACACACCGGGGAGCTGTTTTTT	CASSSDLWRGHTGELFF